Below, one TCR beta chain is given with its context. The data were taken from a study of control samples from healthy donors and cancer patients. Profiled with immunoSEQ multiplex PCR; TCRdb holds only in-frame clones, not every one. The table includes approximately 180,000 clones, approximately 94% detected once. Losses at the gene ends were 1 base for V and 3 bases for J; bases not matched to a gene: 5. The CDR3 spans 16 residues. The germline gives CDR1 MGHDK, CDR2 SYGVNS. The rearrangement uses TRBV25-1 and TRBJ2-2, with 7 bases matching TRBD2. Sequenced material: blood. The sequence derives from a woman younger than 35 in good health. The CDR3 sequence: CASSESTSSDTGELFF. The CDR3 DNA is TGTGCCAGCAGTGAATCGACTAGCTCCGACACCGGGGAGCTGTTTTTT.